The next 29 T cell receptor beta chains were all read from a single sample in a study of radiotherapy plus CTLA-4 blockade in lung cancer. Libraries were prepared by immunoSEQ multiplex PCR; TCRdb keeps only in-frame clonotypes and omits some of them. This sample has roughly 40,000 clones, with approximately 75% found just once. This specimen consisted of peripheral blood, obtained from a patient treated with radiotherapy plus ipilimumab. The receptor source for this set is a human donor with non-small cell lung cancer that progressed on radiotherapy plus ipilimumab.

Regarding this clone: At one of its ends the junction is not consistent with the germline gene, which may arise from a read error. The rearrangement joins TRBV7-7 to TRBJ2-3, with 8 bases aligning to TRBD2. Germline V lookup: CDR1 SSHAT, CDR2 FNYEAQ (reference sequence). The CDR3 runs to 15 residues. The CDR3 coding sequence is TGTGCTAGCAGCTTGACGGGGGGGGCAACAGATACGCAGTATTTT. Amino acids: CASSLTGGATDTQYF. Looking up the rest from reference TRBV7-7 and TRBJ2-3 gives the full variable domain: GAGVSQSPRYKVTKRGQDVTLRCDPISSHATLYWYQQALGQGPEFLTYFNYEAQPDKSGLPSDRFSAERPEGSISTLTIQRTEQRDSAMYRCASSLTGGATDTQYFGPGTRLTVL.

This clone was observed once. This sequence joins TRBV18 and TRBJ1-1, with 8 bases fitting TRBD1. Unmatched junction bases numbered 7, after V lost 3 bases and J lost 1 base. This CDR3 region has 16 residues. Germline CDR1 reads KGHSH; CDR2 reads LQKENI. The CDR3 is CASSPRQGPENTEAFF. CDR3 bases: TGTGCCAGCTCACCCCGACAGGGGCCGGAGAACACTGAAGCTTTCTTT.

The CDR3 nucleotides read TGCAGCGTTCCAGGTAGGGCAGGGGGCTTTGGGACTGAAGCTTTCTTT. Translating gives CSVPGRAGGFGTEAFF. The chain is built from TRBV29-1 and TRBJ1-1; TRBD1 agrees at 8 bases. The CDR3 runs to 16 residues. Germline CDR1 and CDR2: SQVTM and ANQGSEA. V lost 5 bases to trimming and J lost 5 bases; unmatched junction nucleotides: 16.

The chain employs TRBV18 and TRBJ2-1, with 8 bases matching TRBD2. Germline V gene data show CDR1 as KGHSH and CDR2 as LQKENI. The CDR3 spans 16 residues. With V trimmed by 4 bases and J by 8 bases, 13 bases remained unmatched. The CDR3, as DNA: TGTGCCAGCTCACGTAACGACGGGGGGGCCGGGGATGAGCAGTTCTTC. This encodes CASSRNDGGAGDEQFF.

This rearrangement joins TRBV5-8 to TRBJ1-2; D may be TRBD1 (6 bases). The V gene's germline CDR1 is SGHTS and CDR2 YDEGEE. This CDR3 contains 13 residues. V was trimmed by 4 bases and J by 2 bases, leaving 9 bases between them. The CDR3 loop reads CASSTQGNYGYTF. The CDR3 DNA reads TGTGCCAGCAGCACACAGGGAAACTATGGCTACACCTTC.

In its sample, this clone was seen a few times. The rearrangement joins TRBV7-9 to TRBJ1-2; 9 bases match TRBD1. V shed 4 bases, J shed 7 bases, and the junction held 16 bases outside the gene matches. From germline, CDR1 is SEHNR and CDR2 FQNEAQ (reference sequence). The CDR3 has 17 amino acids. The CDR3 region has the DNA TGTGCCAGCAGCTCTCTAGGAACGGGACAGGGATCGAGTGGCTACACCTTC. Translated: CASSSLGTGQGSSGYTF.

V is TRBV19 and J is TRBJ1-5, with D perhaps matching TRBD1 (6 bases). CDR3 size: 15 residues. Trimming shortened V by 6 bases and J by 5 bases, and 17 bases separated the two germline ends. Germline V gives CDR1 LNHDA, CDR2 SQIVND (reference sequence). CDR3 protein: CASRADSRGDQPQHF. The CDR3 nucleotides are TGTGCCAGTAGAGCCGACTCCAGGGGTGATCAGCCCCAGCATTTT.

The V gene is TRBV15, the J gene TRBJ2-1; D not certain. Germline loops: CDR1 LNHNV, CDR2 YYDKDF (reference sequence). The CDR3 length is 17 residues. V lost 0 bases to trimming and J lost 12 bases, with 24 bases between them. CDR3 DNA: TGTGCCACCAGCAGAGATTGGTTTGCGTCCCAGTCAGGCGCGCAGTTCTTC. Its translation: CATSRDWFASQSGAQFF. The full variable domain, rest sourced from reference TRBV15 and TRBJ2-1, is DAMVIQNPRYQVTQFGKPVTLSCSQTLNHNVMYWYQQKSSQAPKLLFHYYDKDFNNEADTPDNFQSRRPNTSFCFLDIRSPGLGDTAMYLCATSRDWFASQSGAQFFGPGTRLTVL.

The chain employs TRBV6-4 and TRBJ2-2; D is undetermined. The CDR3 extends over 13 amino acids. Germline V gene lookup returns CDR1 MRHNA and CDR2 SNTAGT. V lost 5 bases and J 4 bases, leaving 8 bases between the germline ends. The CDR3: CASSLRGTGELFF. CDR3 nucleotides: TGTGCCAGCAGTCTCCGAGGCACCGGGGAGCTGTTTTTT.

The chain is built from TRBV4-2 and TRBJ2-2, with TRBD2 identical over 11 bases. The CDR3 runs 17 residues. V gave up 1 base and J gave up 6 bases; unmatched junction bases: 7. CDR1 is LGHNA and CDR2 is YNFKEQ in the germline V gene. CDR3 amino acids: CASSQAIAGGQAGELFF. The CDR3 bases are TGTGCCAGCAGCCAAGCAATAGCGGGGGGGCAAGCCGGGGAGCTGTTTTTT.

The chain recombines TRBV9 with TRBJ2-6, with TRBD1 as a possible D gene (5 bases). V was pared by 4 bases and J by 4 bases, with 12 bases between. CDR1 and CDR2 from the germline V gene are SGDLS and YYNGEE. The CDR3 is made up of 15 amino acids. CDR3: CASSPRGAGANVLTF. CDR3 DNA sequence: TGTGCCAGCAGCCCTAGGGGTGCCGGGGCCAACGTCCTGACTTTC.

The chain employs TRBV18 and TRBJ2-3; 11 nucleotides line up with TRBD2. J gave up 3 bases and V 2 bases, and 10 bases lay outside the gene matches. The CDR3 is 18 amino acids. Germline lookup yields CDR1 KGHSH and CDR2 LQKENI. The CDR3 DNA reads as TGTGCCAGCTCACCATCCCGTAGACTAGCGGGGAGTACAGATACGCAGTATTTT. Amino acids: CASSPSRRLAGSTDTQYF.

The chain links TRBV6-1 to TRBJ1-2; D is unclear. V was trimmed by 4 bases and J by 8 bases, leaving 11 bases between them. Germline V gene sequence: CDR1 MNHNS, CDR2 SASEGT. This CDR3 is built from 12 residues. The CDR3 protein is CASSGVPGGYTF. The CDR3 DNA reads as TGTGCCAGCAGTGGCGTGCCGGGGGGCTACACCTTC.

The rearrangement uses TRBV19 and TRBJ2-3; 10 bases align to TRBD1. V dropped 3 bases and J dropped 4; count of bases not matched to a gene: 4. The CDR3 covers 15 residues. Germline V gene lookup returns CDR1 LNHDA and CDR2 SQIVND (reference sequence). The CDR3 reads CASSIDRGQADTQYF. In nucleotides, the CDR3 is TGTGCCAGTAGTATCGACAGGGGGCAGGCAGATACGCAGTATTTT. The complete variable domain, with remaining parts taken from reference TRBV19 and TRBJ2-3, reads DGGITQSPKYLFRKEGQNVTLSCEQNLNHDAMYWYRQDPGQGLRLIYYSQIVNDFQKGDIAEGYSVSREKKESFPLTVTSAQKNPTAFYLCASSIDRGQADTQYFGPGTRLTVL.

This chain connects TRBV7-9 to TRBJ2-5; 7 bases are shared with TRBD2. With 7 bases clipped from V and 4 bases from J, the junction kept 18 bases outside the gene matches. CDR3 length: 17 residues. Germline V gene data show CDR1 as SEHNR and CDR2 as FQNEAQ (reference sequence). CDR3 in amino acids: CASTAASGGLGVETQYF. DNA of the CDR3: TGTGCCAGCACCGCGGCTAGCGGCGGCTTGGGCGTAGAGACCCAGTACTTC.

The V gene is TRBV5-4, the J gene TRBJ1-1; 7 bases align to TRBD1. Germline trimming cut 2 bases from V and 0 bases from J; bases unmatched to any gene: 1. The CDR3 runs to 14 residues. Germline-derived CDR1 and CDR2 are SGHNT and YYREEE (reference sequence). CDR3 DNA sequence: TGTGCCAGCAGCTTACAGGGGATGAACACTGAAGCTTTCTTT. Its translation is CASSLQGMNTEAFF.

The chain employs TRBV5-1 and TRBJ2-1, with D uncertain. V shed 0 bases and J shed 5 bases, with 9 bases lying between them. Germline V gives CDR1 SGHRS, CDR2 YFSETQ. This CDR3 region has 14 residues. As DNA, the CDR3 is TGCGCCAGCAGCTTGGATCCGCGAAACAATGAGCAGTTCTTC. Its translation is CASSLDPRNNEQFF.

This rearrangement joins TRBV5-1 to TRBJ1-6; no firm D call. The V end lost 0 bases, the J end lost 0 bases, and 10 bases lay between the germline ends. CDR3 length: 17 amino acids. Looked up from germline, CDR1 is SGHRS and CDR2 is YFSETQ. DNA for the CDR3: TGCGCCAGCAGCTTGGCCGGGGTGGGCTCCTATAATTCACCCCTCCACTTT. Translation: CASSLAGVGSYNSPLHF. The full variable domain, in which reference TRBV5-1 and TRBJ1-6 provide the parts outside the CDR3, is KAGVTQTPRYLIKTRGQQVTLSCSPISGHRSVSWYQQTPGQGLQFLFEYFSETQRNKGNFPGRFSGRQFSNSRSEMNVSTLELGDSALYLCASSLAGVGSYNSPLHFGNGTRLTVT.

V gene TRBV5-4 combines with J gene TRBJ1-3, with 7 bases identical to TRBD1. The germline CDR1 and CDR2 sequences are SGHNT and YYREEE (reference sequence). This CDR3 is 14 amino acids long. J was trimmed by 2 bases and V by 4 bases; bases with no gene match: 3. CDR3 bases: TGTGCCAGCAGCGAGACAGGGACTGGAAACACCATATATTTT. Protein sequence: CASSETGTGNTIYF.

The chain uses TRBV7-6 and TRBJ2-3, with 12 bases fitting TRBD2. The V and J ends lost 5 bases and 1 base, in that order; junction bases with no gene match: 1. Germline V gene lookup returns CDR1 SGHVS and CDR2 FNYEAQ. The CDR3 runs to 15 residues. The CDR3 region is CASSRTSGGTDTQYF. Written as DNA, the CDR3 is TGTGCCAGCAGCCGGACTAGCGGGGGCACAGATACGCAGTATTTT.

For the CDR3, the DNA is TGTGCCAGCAGCCGATTATGGGACAGGGGCTCACCCCTCCACTTT. This codes for CASSRLWDRGSPLHF. The chain employs TRBV5-4 and TRBJ1-6; 10 bases agree with TRBD1. The CDR3 runs 15 residues. With V trimmed by 4 bases and J by 10 bases, 8 bases remained unmatched. Germline V gives CDR1 SGHNT, CDR2 YYREEE (reference sequence).

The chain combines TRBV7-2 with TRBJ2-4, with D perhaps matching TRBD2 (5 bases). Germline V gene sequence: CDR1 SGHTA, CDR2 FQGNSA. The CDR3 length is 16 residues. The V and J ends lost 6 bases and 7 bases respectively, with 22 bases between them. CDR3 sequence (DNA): TGTGCCAGCAGACAACCAGGAGTGGGATGGGAGAACATTCAGTACTTC. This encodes CASRQPGVGWENIQYF.

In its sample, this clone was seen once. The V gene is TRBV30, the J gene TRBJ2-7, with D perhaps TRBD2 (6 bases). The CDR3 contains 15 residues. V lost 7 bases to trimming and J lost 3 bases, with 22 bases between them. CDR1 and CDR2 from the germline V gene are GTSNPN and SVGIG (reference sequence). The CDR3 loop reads CAYPPNWDSNYEQYF. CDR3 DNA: TGTGCCTACCCACCCAACTGGGACTCCAACTACGAGCAGTACTTC.

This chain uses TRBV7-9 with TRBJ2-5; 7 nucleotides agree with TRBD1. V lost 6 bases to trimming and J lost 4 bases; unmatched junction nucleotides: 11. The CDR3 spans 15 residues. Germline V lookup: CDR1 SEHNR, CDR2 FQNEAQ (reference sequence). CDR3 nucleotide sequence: TGTGCCAGCAGTGAAACAGGGGTATGGGGAGAGACCCAGTACTTC. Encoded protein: CASSETGVWGETQYF.

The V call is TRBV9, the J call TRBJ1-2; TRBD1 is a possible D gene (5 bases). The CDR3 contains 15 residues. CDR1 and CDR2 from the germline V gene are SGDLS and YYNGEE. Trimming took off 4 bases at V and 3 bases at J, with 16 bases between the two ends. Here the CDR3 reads CASSPPTPRDYGYTF. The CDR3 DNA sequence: TGTGCCAGCAGCCCCCCCACGCCCAGGGACTATGGCTACACCTTC. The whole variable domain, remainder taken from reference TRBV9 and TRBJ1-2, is DSGVTQTPKHLITATGQRVTLRCSPRSGDLSVYWYQQSLDQGLQFLIQYYNGEERAKGNILERFSAQQFPDLHSELNLSSLELGDSALYFCASSPPTPRDYGYTFGSGTRLTVV.

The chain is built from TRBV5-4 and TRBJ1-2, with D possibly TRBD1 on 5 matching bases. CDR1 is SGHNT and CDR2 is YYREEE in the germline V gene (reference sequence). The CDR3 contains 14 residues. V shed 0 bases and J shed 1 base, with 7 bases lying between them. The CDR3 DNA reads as TGTGCCAGCAGCTTGGGACAGATTAACTATGGCTACACCTTC. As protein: CASSLGQINYGYTF.

CDR3 bases: TGCGCCAGCAGTCATCCCACCGGGACAGGGGCAACCTACAATGAGCAGTTCTTC. It translates to CASSHPTGTGATYNEQFF. The chain carries TRBV23-1 and TRBJ2-1, with 10 bases fitting TRBD1. TRBV23-1 is treated as an ORF (open reading frame) with a function not yet certain. The length of the CDR3 is 18 residues. V shed 3 bases and J 2 bases; nucleotides not matched to a gene: 10.

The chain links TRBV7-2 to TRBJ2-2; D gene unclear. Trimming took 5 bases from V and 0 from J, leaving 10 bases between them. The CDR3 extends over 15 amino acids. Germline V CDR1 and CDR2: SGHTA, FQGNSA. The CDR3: CASSPGRTNTGELFF. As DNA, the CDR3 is TGTGCCAGCAGCCCGGGTAGGACGAACACCGGGGAGCTGTTTTTT.

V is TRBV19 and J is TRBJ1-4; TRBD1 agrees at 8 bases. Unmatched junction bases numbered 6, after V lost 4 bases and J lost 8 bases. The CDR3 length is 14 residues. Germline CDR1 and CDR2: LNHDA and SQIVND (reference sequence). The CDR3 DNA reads TGTGCCAGTAGTACTCAGGGGGCGTCGGAAAAACTGTTTTTT. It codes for CASSTQGASEKLFF.